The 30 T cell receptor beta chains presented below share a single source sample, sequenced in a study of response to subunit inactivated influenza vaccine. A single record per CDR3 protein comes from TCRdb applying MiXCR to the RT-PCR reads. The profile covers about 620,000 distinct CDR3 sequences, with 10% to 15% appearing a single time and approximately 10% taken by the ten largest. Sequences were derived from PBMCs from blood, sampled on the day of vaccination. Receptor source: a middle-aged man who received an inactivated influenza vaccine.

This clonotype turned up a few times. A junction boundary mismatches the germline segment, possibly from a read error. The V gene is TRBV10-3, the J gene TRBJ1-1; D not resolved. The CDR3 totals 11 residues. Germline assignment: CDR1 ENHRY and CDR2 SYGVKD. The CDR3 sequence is CAIREYTEAFF. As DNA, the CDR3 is TGTGCCATCAGAGAGTACACTGAAGCTTTCTTT.

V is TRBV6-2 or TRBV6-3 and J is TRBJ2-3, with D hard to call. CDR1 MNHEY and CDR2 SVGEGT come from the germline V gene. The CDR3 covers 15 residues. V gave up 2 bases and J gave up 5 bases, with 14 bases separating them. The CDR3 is CASSYVLQRGDTQYF. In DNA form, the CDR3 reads TGTGCCAGCAGTTACGTACTTCAGCGCGGAGATACGCAGTATTTT.

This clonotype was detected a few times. In DNA form, the CDR3 reads TGCAGTGCTATTCAGCTCCGAGGGTACAATGAGCAGTTCTTC. This gives the protein CSAIQLRGYNEQFF. The rearrangement joins TRBV20-1 to TRBJ2-1; tentatively, D is TRBD2 (5 bases). CDR1 and CDR2 (germline): DFQATT, SNEGSKA (reference sequence). This CDR3 is built from 14 residues. V was trimmed by 4 bases and J by 4 bases, leaving 14 bases between them.

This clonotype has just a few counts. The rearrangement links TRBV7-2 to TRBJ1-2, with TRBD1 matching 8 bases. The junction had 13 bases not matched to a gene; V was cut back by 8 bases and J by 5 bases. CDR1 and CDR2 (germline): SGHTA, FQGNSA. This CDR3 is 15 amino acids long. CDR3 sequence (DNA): TGTGCCAGCTCCGCCTCGGCCGGGACAGGTTATGGCTACACCTTC. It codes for CASSASAGTGYGYTF.

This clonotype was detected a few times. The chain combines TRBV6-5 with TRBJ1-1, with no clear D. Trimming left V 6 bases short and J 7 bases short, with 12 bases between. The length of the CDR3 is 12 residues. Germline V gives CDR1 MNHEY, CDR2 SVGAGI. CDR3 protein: CASSSRLLEAFF. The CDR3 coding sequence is TGTGCCAGCAGCTCGCGCCTCCTTGAAGCTTTCTTT.

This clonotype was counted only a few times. The CDR3, as DNA: TGTGCCAGCAGCCTCCTCGGAGGGAGAATCACCGGGGAGCTGTTTTTT. This gives the protein CASSLLGGRITGELFF. V usage is TRBV3-1 and J usage is TRBJ2-2, with TRBD2 as a possible D gene (6 bases). Trimming removed 4 bases from V and 4 bases from J, with 16 bases in between. This CDR3 is 16 amino acids long. Looked up from germline, CDR1 is LGHDT and CDR2 is YNNKEL (reference sequence).

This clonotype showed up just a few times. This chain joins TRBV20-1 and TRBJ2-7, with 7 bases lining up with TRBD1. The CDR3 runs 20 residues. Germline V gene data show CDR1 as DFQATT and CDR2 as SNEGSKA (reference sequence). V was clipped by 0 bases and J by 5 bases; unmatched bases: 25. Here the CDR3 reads CSARDHRGGRLSVGVHEQYF. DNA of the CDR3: TGCAGTGCTAGAGATCACAGGGGCGGGCGTTTATCGGTAGGGGTCCACGAGCAGTACTTC.

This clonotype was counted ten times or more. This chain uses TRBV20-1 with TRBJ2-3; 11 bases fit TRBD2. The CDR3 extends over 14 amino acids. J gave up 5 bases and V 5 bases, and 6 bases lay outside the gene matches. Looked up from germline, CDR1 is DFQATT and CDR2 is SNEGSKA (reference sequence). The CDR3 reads CSAVLAGVRDTQYF. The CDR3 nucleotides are TGCAGTGCTGTACTAGCGGGAGTCAGAGATACGCAGTATTTT.

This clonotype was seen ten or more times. The CDR3 DNA sequence: TGTGCCAGTAGCAGTAGAGTACATACTTACAATGAGCAGTTCTTC. Amino acid sequence: CASSSRVHTYNEQFF. The V call is TRBV19, the J call TRBJ2-1; D gene ambiguous. Germline lookup yields CDR1 LNHDA and CDR2 SQIVND (reference sequence). Trimming shortened V by 6 bases and J by 4 bases, and 16 bases separated the two germline ends. The CDR3 sequence is 15 residues long.

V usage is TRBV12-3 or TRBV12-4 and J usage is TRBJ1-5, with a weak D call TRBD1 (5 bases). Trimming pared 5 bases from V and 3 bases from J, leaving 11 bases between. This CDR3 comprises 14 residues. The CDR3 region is CASSPGTYNQPQHF. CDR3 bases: TGTGCCAGCAGTCCGGGGACCTACAATCAGCCCCAGCATTTT.

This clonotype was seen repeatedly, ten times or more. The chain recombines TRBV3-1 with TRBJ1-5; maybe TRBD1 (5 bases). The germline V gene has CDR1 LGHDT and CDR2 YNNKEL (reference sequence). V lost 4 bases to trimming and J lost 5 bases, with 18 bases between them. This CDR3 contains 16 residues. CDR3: CASSLSFGGSDQPQHF. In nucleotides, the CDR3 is TGTGCCAGCAGCCTAAGTTTTGGGGGGTCCGATCAGCCCCAGCATTTT.

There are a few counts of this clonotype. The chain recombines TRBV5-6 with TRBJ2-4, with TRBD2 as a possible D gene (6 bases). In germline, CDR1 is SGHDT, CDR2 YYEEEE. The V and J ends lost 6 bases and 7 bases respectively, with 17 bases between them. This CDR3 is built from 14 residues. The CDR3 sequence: CASIPDGRGNIQYF. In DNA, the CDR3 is TGTGCCAGCATCCCGGACGGCCGGGGGAACATTCAGTACTTC.

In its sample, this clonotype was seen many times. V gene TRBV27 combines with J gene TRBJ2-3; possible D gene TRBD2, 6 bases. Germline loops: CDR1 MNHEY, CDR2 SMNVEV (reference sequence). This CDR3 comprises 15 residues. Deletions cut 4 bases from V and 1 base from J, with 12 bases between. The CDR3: CASSYAGRGTDTQYF. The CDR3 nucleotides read TGTGCCAGCAGTTATGCGGGGCGGGGCACAGATACGCAGTATTTT.

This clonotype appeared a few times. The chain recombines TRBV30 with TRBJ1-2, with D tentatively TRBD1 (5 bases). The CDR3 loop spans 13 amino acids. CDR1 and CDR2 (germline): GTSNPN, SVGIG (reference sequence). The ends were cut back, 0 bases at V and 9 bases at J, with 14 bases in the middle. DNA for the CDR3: TGTGCCTGGAGTGTTGGTACCCCAGGGAGCTACACCTTC. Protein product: CAWSVGTPGSYTF.

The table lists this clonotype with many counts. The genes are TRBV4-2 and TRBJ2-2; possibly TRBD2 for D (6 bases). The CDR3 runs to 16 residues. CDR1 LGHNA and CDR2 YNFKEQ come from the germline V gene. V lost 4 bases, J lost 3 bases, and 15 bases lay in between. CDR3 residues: CASSPNGGAHTGELFF. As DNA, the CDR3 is TGTGCCAGCAGCCCCAATGGCGGGGCGCACACCGGGGAGCTGTTTTTT.

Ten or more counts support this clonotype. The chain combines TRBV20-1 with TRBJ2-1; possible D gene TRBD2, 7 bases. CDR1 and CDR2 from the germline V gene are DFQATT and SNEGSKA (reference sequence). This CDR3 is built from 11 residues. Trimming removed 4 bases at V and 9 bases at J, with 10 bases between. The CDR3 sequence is CSAIRGGEQFF. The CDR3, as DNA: TGCAGTGCTATTAGGGGGGGTGAGCAGTTCTTC.

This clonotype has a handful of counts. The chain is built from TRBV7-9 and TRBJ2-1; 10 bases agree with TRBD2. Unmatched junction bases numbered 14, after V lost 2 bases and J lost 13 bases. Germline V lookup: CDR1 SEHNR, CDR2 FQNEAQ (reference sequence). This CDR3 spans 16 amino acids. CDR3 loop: CASSLTVGLAGVDQFF. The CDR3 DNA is TGTGCCAGCAGCTTAACGGTTGGTCTAGCGGGAGTCGACCAGTTCTTC.

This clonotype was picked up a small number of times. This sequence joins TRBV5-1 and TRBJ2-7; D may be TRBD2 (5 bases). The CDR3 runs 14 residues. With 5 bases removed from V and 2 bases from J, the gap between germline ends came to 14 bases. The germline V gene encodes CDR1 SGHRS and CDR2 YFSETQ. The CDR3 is CASRKAEGPYEQYF. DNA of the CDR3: TGCGCCAGCAGAAAAGCGGAAGGCCCCTACGAGCAGTACTTC.

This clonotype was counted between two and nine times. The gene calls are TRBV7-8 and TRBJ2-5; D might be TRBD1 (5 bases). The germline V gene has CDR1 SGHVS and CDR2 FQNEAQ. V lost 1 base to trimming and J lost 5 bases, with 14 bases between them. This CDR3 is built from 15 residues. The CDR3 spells CASSLGLSGRETQYF. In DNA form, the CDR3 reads TGTGCCAGCAGCTTAGGGCTGTCAGGGCGGGAGACCCAGTACTTC.

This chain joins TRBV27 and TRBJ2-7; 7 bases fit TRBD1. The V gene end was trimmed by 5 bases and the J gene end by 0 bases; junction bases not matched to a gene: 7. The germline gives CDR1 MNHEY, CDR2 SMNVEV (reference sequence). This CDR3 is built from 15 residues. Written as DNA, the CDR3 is TGTGCCAGCAGTATAACCGGGACAGTCTCCTACGAGCAGTACTTC. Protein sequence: CASSITGTVSYEQYF.

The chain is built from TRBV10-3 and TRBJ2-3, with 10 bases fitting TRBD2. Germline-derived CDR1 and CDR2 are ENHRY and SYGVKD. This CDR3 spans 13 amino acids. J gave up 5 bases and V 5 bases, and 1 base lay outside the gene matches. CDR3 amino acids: CAISSGGEDTQYF. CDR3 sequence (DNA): TGTGCCATCAGTAGCGGGGGGGAAGATACGCAGTATTTT.

The CDR3 DNA is TGCGCCAGCTCCTCCCTGGCAGGGAACTACGAGCAGTACTTC. Protein sequence: CASSSLAGNYEQYF. The chain has TRBV5-1 and TRBJ2-7; tentative D call: TRBD1 (5 bases). This CDR3 has 14 amino acids. With 7 bases removed from V and 3 bases from J, the gap between germline ends came to 17 bases. CDR1 and CDR2 from the germline V gene are SGHRS and YFSETQ.

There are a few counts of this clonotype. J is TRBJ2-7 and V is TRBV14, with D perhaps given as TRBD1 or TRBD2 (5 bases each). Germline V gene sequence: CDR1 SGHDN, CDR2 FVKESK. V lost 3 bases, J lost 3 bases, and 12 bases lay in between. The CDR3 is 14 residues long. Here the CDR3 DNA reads TGTGCCAGCAGCCAGGGACCGCTAAGCTACGAGCAGTACTTC. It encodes CASSQGPLSYEQYF.

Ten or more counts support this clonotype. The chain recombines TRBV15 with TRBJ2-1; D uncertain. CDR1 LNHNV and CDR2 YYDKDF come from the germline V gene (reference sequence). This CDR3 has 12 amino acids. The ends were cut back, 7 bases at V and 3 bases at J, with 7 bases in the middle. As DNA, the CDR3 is TGTGCCACCATGTCGCTCTACAATGAGCAGTTCTTC. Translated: CATMSLYNEQFF. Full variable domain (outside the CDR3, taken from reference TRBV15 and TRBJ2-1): DAMVIQNPRYQVTQFGKPVTLSCSQTLNHNVMYWYQQKSSQAPKLLFHYYDKDFNNEADTPDNFQSRRPNTSFCFLDIRSPGLGDTAMYLCATMSLYNEQFFGPGTRLTVL.

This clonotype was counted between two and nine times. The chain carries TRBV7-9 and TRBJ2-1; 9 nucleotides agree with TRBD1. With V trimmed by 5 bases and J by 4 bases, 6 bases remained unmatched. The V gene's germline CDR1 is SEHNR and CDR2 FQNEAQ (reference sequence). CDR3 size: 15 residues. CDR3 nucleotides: TGTGCCAGCAGCCCTCCGGGACAGGGTTACAATGAGCAGTTCTTC. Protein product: CASSPPGQGYNEQFF. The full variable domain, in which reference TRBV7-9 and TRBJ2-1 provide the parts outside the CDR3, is DTGVSQNPRHKITKRGQNVTFRCDPISEHNRLYWYRQTLGQGPEFLTYFQNEAQLEKSRLLSDRFSAERPKGSFSTLEIQRTEQGDSAMYLCASSPPGQGYNEQFFGPGTRLTVL.

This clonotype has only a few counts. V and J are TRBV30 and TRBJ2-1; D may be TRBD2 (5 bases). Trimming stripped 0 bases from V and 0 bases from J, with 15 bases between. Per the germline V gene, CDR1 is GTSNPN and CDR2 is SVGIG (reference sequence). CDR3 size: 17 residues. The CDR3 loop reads CAWSVGRRATSYNEQFF. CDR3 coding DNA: TGTGCCTGGAGTGTAGGTCGGCGGGCGACCTCCTACAATGAGCAGTTCTTC.

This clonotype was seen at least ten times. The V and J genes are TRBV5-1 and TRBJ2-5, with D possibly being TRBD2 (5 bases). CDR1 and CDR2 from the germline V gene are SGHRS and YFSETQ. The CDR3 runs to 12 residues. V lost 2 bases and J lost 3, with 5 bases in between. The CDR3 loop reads CASSFGKETQYF. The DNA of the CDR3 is TGCGCCAGCAGCTTCGGGAAAGAGACCCAGTACTTC.

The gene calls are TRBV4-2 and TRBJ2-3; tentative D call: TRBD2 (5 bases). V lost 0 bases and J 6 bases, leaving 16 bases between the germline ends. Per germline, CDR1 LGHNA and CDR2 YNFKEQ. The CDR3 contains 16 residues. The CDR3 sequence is CASSQESRVARDTQYF. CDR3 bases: TGTGCCAGCAGCCAAGAGTCGAGGGTGGCGAGGGATACGCAGTATTTT.

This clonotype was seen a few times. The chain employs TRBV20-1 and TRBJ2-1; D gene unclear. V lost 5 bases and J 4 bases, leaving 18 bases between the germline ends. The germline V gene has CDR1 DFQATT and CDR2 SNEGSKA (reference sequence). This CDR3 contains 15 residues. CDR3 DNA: TGCAGTGCTCAAGAAGGCGGTAGGCTTTACAATGAGCAGTTCTTC. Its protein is CSAQEGGRLYNEQFF.

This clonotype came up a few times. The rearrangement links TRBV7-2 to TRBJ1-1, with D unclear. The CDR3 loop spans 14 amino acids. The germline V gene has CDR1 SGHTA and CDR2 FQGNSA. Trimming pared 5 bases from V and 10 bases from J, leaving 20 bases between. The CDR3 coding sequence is TGTGCCAGCAGCCCCAACGCAGGCGGGGAGAGAGCTTTCTTT. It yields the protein CASSPNAGGERAFF.